These T cell receptor beta chains were read from a single sample in a study of blood T cell repertoires in COVID-19. Method: immunoSEQ multiplex PCR; TCRdb's copy keeps in-frame clones and lacks some. The table records roughly 200,000 clones, approximately 84% of them present only once. Sample: peripheral blood. The receptor source for this set is a woman aged 80 or over with acute or convalescent COVID-19. The CDR3 runs from the conserved cysteine through the conserved F or W. The D gene is left open where the match is weak. The size of a clone is reported for some rows only, either as once, few or many, or as a class for expanded clones.

clone size: -
J gene: TRBJ2-1
V gene: TRBV7-6
D gene: TRBD1
CDR3 DNA: TGTGCCAGCAGCTTAGTCGGACAGGATAATGAGCAGTTCTTC
CDR3 protein: CASSLVGQDNEQFF

clone size: -
J gene: TRBJ1-1
V gene: TRBV7-9
D gene: -
CDR3 DNA: TGTGCCAGCAGCTTAATATCCACTGAAGCTTTCTTT
CDR3 protein: CASSLISTEAFF

clone size: -
J gene: TRBJ2-1
V gene: TRBV10-1
D gene: TRBD2
CDR3 DNA: TGCGCCAGCTCCACGAATCGGGGGACTAGCGGGAGGGACTACAATGAGCAGTTCTTC
CDR3 protein: CASSTNRGTSGRDYNEQFF

clone size: -
J gene: TRBJ1-4
V gene: TRBV5-1
D gene: TRBD1
CDR3 DNA: TGCGCCAGCAGCTTGGCCAGGGGACAGCCAGTTTCTGAAAAACTGTTTTTT
CDR3 protein: CASSLARGQPVSEKLFF

clone size: -
J gene: TRBJ1-4
V gene: TRBV7-9
D gene: -
CDR3 DNA: TGTGCCAGCAGCTTAGACACAACTAATGAAAAACTGTTTTTT
CDR3 protein: CASSLDTTNEKLFF

clone size: -
J gene: TRBJ1-2
V gene: TRBV6-5
D gene: TRBD1
CDR3 DNA: TGTGCCAGCAGACCAGGGGGGAACTATGGCTACACCTTC
CDR3 protein: CASRPGGNYGYTF

clone size: -
J gene: TRBJ1-6
V gene: TRBV4-1
D gene: -
CDR3 DNA: TGCGCCAGCAGCCAAGATCCGACAGGAAATTCACCCCTCCACTTT
CDR3 protein: CASSQDPTGNSPLHF

clone size: -
J gene: TRBJ1-4
V gene: TRBV2
D gene: TRBD1
CDR3 DNA: TGTGCCAGCAGAGATCCGGGACAGCCCAATGAAAAACTGTTTTTT
CDR3 protein: CASRDPGQPNEKLFF

clone size: -
J gene: TRBJ2-7
V gene: TRBV29-1
D gene: TRBD1
CDR3 DNA: TGCAGCGTTGGGGGGCCAGGGGGATACGAGCAGTACTTC
CDR3 protein: CSVGGPGGYEQYF

clone size: -
J gene: TRBJ1-6
V gene: TRBV9
D gene: -
CDR3 DNA: TGTGCCAGCAGCGCCACCCCCAGTCGGGATTCACCCCTCCACTTT
CDR3 protein: CASSATPSRDSPLHF

clone size: -
J gene: TRBJ1-3
V gene: TRBV19
D gene: TRBD1
CDR3 DNA: TGTGCCATAGGGACAGCCAGTTACACCATATATTTT
CDR3 protein: CAIGTASYTIYF

clone size: -
J gene: TRBJ2-7
V gene: TRBV6-5
D gene: TRBD2
CDR3 DNA: TGTGCCAGCAGCCGTGGACTAGCAGGACGCGAGCAGTACTTC
CDR3 protein: CASSRGLAGREQYF

clone size: many
J gene: TRBJ2-2
V gene: TRBV19
D gene: TRBD2
CDR3 DNA: TGTGCCAGTAGTAACCGGACTAGCGGGAGAGACACCGGGGAGCTGTTTTTT
CDR3 protein: CASSNRTSGRDTGELFF

clone size: -
J gene: TRBJ2-3
V gene: TRBV5-1
D gene: -
CDR3 DNA: TGCGCCAGCAGCTTGGGCCACCAGGTAGCAGATACGCAGTATTTT
CDR3 protein: CASSLGHQVADTQYF

clone size: once
J gene: TRBJ1-5
V gene: TRBV5-1
D gene: TRBD1
CDR3 DNA: TGCGCCAGCAGCGAATCCGGGACAGGGGGCCCGCCCCAGCATTTT
CDR3 protein: CASSESGTGGPPQHF

clone size: once
J gene: TRBJ2-1
V gene: TRBV10-1
D gene: TRBD2
CDR3 DNA: TGCGCCAGCACCGAATCACTAGCGGCCGCCAATGAGCAGTTCTTC
CDR3 protein: CASTESLAAANEQFF

clone size: -
J gene: TRBJ1-2
V gene: TRBV21-1
D gene: -
CDR3 DNA: TGTGCCAGCAGCAAAGTTAAGGGGTCAGGACCAAACTATGGCTACACCTTC
CDR3 protein: CASSKVKGSGPNYGYTF

clone size: -
J gene: TRBJ2-1
V gene: TRBV7-2
D gene: -
CDR3 DNA: TGTGCCAGCAGCTTAGACAGGGACAATGAGCAGTTCTTC
CDR3 protein: CASSLDRDNEQFF